These 8 T cell receptor beta chains came from one sample sequenced in a study of cytomegalovirus exposure and HLA in healthy donors. Vbeta (60) and Jbeta (13) primers were used in the PCR. Some clones are missing from TCRdb's copy, which holds only in-frame ones; the method was immunoSEQ multiplex PCR. The profile shows about 91,000 clones, around 86% of them singletons. Sequenced material: PBMCs. These receptor sequences come from a man younger than 40 in good health and CMV-seropositive.

This sequence joins TRBV5-6 and TRBJ1-4, with D unresolved. V was cut by 0 bases and J by 4 bases, with 13 bases left in between. The CDR3 consists of 16 residues. The germline CDR1 and CDR2 sequences are SGHDT and YYEEEE. The CDR3: CASSLAGVLINEKLFF. DNA of the CDR3: TGTGCCAGCAGCTTGGCCGGAGTCCTTATTAATGAAAAACTGTTTTTT.

The chain carries TRBV30 and TRBJ2-3; D may be TRBD2 (6 bases). The CDR3 has 14 amino acids. Trimming cost V 3 bases and J 6 bases, with 16 bases left between them. CDR1 and CDR2 (germline): GTSNPN, SVGIG (reference sequence). CDR3 in amino acids: CAWSLAFYGDTQYF. The CDR3 bases are TGTGCCTGGAGCCTAGCGTTTTACGGGGATACGCAGTATTTT.

V and J are TRBV10-3 and TRBJ2-3; 12 bases fit TRBD2. Germline V CDR1 and CDR2: ENHRY, SYGVKD. The CDR3 runs 18 residues. V shed 0 bases, J shed 8 bases, and the junction held 12 bases outside the gene matches. The CDR3 loop is CAISESGTSGSIYGTQYF. In DNA, the CDR3 is TGTGCCATCAGTGAGTCAGGGACTAGCGGGTCTATCTACGGTACGCAGTATTTT.

CDR3 DNA: TGTGCCAGCAGTGGACAGGGAGCGGACTATGGCTACACCTTC. Protein: CASSGQGADYGYTF. The J gene is TRBJ1-2, the V gene TRBV2; 7 bases map to TRBD1. There are 14 residues in the CDR3. CDR1 is SNHLY and CDR2 is FYNNEI in the germline V gene. V gave up 4 bases and J gave up 3 bases; unmatched junction bases: 5.

The V and J genes are TRBV5-1 and TRBJ2-7, with 10 bases fitting TRBD2. Germline lookup yields CDR1 SGHRS and CDR2 YFSETQ. J lost 6 bases, V lost 4 bases, and 10 bases had no gene match. The CDR3 is made up of 15 amino acids. CDR3 bases: TGCGCCAGCAGCCCCGATGGGACTAGCGCGTCCGAGCAGTACTTC. Amino acid sequence: CASSPDGTSASEQYF.

This rearrangement joins TRBV7-2 to TRBJ1-4, with D possibly TRBD1 on 5 matching bases. The V gene lost 3 bases and the J gene lost 7 bases, with 15 bases spanning the gap. Per germline, CDR1 SGHTA and CDR2 FQGNSA. The CDR3 loop spans 15 amino acids. DNA for the CDR3: TGTGCCAGCAGCTTCGGGGGGAGAAGTGTTGAAAAACTGTTTTTT. Amino acid sequence: CASSFGGRSVEKLFF.

This clone occurred a few times. The J gene is TRBJ1-2, the V gene TRBV30; D call uncertain. V was cut by 5 bases and J by 4 bases, with 20 bases left in between. CDR3 length: 15 amino acids. Germline CDR1 is GTSNPN and CDR2 is SVGIG (reference sequence). The CDR3 loop is CAWVRLSADSYGYTF. CDR3 in DNA: TGTGCCTGGGTCAGACTTTCAGCCGATAGCTATGGCTACACCTTC.

The CDR3 nucleotides read TGTGCCAGCAGCTTTGCAGGGGTCAGCTACAATGAGCAGTTCTTC. This encodes CASSFAGVSYNEQFF. The V gene is TRBV7-3, the J gene TRBJ2-1, with D possibly matching TRBD1 (6 bases). CDR1 and CDR2 from the germline V gene are SGHTA and FQGTGA. The CDR3 is 15 residues long. Trimming pared 3 bases from V and 3 bases from J, leaving 12 bases between.